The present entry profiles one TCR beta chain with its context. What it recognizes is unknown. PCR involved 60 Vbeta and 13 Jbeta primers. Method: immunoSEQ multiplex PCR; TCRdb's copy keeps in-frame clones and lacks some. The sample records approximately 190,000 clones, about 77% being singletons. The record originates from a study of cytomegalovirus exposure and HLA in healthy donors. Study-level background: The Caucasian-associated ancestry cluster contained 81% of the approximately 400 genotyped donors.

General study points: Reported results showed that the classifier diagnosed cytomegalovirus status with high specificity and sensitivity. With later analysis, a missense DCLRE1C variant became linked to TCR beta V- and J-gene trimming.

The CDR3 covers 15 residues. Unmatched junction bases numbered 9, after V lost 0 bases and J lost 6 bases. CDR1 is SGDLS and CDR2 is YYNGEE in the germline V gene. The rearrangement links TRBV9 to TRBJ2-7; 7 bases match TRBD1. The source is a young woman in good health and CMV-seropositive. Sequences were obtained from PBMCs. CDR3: CASSVGVGGVAEQYF. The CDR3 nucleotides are TGTGCCAGCAGCGTAGGGGTAGGGGGCGTAGCCGAGCAGTACTTC.